Here is one TCR beta chain with its context. This record belongs to a study of technical replicates of blood from a few donors. The method was immunoSEQ multiplex PCR; TCRdb's version includes in-frame clones alone and lacks a portion of them. The table has some 62,000 clones, 70% to 90% seen once. Trimming pared 3 bases from V and 0 bases from J, leaving 8 bases between. Germline loops: CDR1 KGHSH, CDR2 LQKENI. The CDR3 spans 15 residues. The sequenced sample was PBMCs. The origin of this receptor is a human donor in good health. Some clones in this sample may be carry-over from other donors' samples. This rearrangement joins TRBV18 to TRBJ2-2; no definite D call. This CDR3 reads CASSPQYANTGELFF. DNA for the CDR3: TGTGCCAGCTCACCGCAGTACGCGAACACCGGGGAGCTGTTTTTT. Full variable domain (outside the CDR3, taken from reference TRBV18 and TRBJ2-2): NAGVMQNPRHLVRRRGQEARLRCSPMKGHSHVYWYRQLPEEGLKFMVYLQKENIIDESGMPKERFSAEFPKEGPSILRIQQVVRGDSAAYFCASSPQYANTGELFFGEGSRLTVL.